This T cell receptor beta chain was observed in a study of T-cell memory formation after mild COVID-19. TCRdb reprocessed the 5' RACE reads via MiXCR and lists one record per CDR3 protein. The repertoire consists of some 270,000 distinct CDR3 sequences, with about 16% occurring once and the leading ten covering 2% to 2.5%. Study-wide findings and caveats: CD8+ contracting clones occupied EMRA, while CD4+ ones occupied mainly CM and EM. Whereas later expanders leaned CD4+, clones contracting day 15 to 85 showed a balanced CD4/CD8 makeup.

This clonotype turned up a few times. As yet, its antigen is unknown. The J segment lost 5 bases and the V segment lost 5 bases, leaving 6 bases of the junction unmatched. CDR3 length: 13 residues. Germline lookup yields CDR1 SGHRS and CDR2 YFSETQ. V gene TRBV5-1 combines with J gene TRBJ2-7, with 8 bases aligning to TRBD1. The TCR sequence derives from an adult woman who had mild COVID-19 (a few samples of this study predate the infection). Cell type and time point are not known. Input material: PBMCs or a T cell subset sorted from them (not recorded which). In DNA form, the CDR3 reads TGCGCCAGCAGGCTGACAGGGGTCCACGAGCAGTACTTC. This encodes CASRLTGVHEQYF.